Reported below is one TCR beta chain. Its antigen is as yet unknown. The data were obtained in a study of cytomegalovirus exposure and HLA in healthy donors. Study-level points and caveats: Later analysis found that TCR beta chains associated with HLA were more clonally expanded than other, equally common chains. Links to common viral pathogens appeared, in a later analysis, for several of the most significant clusters.

PCR involved 60 Vbeta and 13 Jbeta primers. TCRdb's table, derived via immunoSEQ multiplex PCR, lists solely in-frame clones and lacks some. This sample yields around 180,000 clones, of which approximately 80% are seen a single time; around 2% belongs to the top ten. The source material was PBMCs. This sequence originates from a woman aged 18-29 years in good health and CMV-seropositive.

The CDR3 region is CATRLAGGQETQYF. CDR3 in DNA: TGTGCCACCCGACTAGCGGGGGGCCAAGAGACCCAGTACTTC. The chain has TRBV10-3 and TRBJ2-5; TRBD2 agrees at 13 bases. The CDR3 runs 14 residues. The V gene's germline CDR1 is ENHRY and CDR2 SYGVKD. The ends lost 10 bases at V and 1 base at J; junction bases unmatched: 3.